This T cell receptor beta chain was sequenced during a study of blood T cells in healthy people across ages. Primed by a sample-barcoded 5' primer and a J-beta primer mix, a second PCR proceeded for about 7 to 12 cycles. TCRdb re-called the 5' RACE reads with MiXCR, one entry per CDR3 protein. The table shows roughly 1 million distinct CDR3 sequences, with under 30% occurring only once. This clonotype was found a few times. Deletions cut 2 bases from V and 0 bases from J, with 5 bases between. There are 14 residues in the CDR3. Germline CDR1 is MGHRA and CDR2 is YSYEKL. The data also belong to a second study, concerning T cells of mothers and their children. As that study records: Related mother and child pairs showed slightly greater overlap (not significant) than unrelated pairs did.

The genes are TRBV4-1 and TRBJ1-5; D call uncertain. This TCR was recovered from a girl aged 2-15 years in good health. The sample taken for sequencing was blood. The CDR3 DNA reads as TGCGCCAGCAGCCAACCGTATAGCAATCAGCCCCAGCATTTT. Residues: CASSQPYSNQPQHF.